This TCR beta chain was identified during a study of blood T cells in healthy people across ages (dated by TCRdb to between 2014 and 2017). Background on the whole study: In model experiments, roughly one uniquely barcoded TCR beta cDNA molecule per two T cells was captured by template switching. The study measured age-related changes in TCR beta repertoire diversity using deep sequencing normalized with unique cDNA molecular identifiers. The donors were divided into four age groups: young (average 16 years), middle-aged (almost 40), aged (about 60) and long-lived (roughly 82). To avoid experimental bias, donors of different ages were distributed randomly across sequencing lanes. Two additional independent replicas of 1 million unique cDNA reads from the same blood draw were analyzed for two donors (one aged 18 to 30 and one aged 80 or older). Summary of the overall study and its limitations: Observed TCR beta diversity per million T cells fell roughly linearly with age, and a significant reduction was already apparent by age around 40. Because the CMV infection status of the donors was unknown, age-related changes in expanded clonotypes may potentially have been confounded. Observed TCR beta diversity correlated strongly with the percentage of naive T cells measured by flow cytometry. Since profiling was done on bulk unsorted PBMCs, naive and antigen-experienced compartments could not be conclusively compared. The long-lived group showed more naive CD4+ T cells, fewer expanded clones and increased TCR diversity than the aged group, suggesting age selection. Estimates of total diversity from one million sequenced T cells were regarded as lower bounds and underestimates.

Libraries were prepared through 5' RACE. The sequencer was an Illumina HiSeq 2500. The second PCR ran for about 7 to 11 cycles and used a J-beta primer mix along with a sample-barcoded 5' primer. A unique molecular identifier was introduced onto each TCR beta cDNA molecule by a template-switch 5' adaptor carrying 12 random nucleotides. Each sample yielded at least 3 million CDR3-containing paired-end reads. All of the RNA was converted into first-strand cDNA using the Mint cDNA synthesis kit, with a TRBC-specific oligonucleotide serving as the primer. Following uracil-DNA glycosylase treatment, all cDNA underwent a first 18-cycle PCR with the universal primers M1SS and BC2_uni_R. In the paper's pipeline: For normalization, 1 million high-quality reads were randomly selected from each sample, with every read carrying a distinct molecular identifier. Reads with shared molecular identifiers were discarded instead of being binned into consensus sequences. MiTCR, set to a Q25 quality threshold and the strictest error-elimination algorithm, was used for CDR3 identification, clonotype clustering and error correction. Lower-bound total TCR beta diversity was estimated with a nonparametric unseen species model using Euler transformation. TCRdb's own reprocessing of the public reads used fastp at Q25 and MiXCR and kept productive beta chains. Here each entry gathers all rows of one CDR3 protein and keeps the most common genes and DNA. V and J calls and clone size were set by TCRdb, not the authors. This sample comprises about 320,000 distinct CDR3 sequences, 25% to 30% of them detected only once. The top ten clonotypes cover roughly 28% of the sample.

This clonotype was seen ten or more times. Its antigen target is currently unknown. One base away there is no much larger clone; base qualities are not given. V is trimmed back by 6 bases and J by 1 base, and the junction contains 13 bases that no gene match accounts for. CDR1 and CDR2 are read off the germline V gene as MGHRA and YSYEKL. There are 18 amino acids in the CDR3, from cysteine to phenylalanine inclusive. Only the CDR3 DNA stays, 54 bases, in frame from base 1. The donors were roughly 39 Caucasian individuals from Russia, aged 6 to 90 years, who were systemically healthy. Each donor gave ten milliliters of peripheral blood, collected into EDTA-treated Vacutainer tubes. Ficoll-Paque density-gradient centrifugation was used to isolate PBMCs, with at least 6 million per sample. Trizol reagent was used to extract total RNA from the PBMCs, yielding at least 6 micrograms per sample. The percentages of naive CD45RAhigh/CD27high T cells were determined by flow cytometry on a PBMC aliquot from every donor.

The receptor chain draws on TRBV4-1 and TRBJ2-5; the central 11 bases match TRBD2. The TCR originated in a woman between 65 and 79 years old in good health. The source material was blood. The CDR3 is CASRQGPATSGVQETQYF. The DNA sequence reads TGCGCCAGCAGGCAGGGGCCGGCGACTAGCGGGGTCCAAGAGACCCAGTACTTC.